This TCR beta chain was captured in a study of blood T cell repertoires in COVID-19. Study background: Some COVID-19 samples were acute and others convalescent; all came from the United States, Italy and Spain. The analysed material was cDNA or gDNA that came from T cells, B-cell-depleted T cells, or PBMCs.

Per the study methods: Nucleated cell number was recorded as an estimate derived from reference gene primer amplification. The repertoire was sequenced with immunoSEQ multiplex PCR; TCRdb's copy has only in-frame clones and lacks some. V, J and clone size are those of that table, while D and trimming were read from the DNA. The sample yields approximately 200,000 clones, 85% seen once. Germline V lookup: CDR1 MNHNY, CDR2 SVGAGI (reference sequence). V lost 6 bases to trimming and J lost 4 bases, with 12 bases between them. This CDR3 contains 13 residues. The sequencing sample was made of peripheral blood. The V call is TRBV6-6, the J call TRBJ2-5; D is perhaps TRBD1 (6 bases). This receptor was identified in a man between 50 and 59 years old who had recovered from COVID-19. In DNA form, the CDR3 reads TGTGCCAGCAGCAGGGGAAGTTCAGAGACCCAGTACTTC. Protein sequence: CASSRGSSETQYF.